These T cell receptor beta chains were read from a single sample in a study of blood T cells in healthy people across ages. MiXCR, applied by TCRdb to the 5' RACE reads, yields one record per CDR3 protein. The top ten clones hold less than 20% of a sample with 450,000 to 700,000 distinct CDR3 sequences, about 26% of them seen once. The sequencing input was blood. The receptors shown here come from a woman in her seventies in good health. CDR3s include the opening cysteine and the closing phenylalanine or tryptophan. The order of the fields is V gene, D gene, J gene, clone size, CDR3 protein, CDR3 DNA. The D gene is left open where the match is weak. Size is omitted from some rows. Given values are once, few, many or a class for expanded clones.

v_gene: TRBV4-1; d_gene: TRBD1; j_gene: TRBJ1-2; abundance: few; CDR3aa: CASSQGTGRDYGYTF; CDR3nt: TGCGCCAGCAGTCAGGGGACAGGGAGGGACTATGGCTACACCTTC
v_gene: TRBV7-2; d_gene: NA; j_gene: TRBJ1-5; abundance: NA; CDR3aa: CASSLGRGLGQPQHF; CDR3nt: TGTGCCAGCAGCTTAGGAAGAGGGTTGGGTCAGCCCCAGCATTTT
v_gene: TRBV6-2/TRBV6-3; d_gene: NA; j_gene: TRBJ1-5; abundance: NA; CDR3aa: CASSRLGDQPQHF; CDR3nt: TGTGCCAGCAGTCGATTGGGAGATCAGCCCCAGCATTTT
v_gene: TRBV20-1; d_gene: TRBD1; j_gene: TRBJ1-6; abundance: NA; CDR3aa: CSARGGTVNSPLHF; CDR3nt: TGCAGTGCTAGAGGGGGGACAGTTAATTCACCCCTCCACTTT
v_gene: TRBV27; d_gene: NA; j_gene: TRBJ2-1; abundance: few; CDR3aa: CASNPEGGDPYNEQFF; CDR3nt: TGTGCCAGCAACCCTGAAGGGGGGGACCCCTACAATGAGCAGTTCTTC
v_gene: TRBV11-3; d_gene: TRBD1; j_gene: TRBJ1-1; abundance: NA; CDR3aa: CASSLAIQGARPEAFF; CDR3nt: TGTGCCAGCAGCTTAGCAATCCAGGGGGCCAGACCTGAAGCTTTCTTT
v_gene: TRBV12-5; d_gene: NA; j_gene: TRBJ2-5; abundance: many; CDR3aa: CASGLGGEGTQYF; CDR3nt: TGTGCTAGTGGTTTGGGCGGCGAGGGGACCCAGTACTTC
v_gene: TRBV6-2/TRBV6-3; d_gene: NA; j_gene: TRBJ1-3; abundance: few; CDR3aa: CASSDRQSSGNTIYF; CDR3nt: TGTGCCAGCAGTGATCGACAGAGCTCTGGAAACACCATATATTTT
v_gene: TRBV6-4; d_gene: NA; j_gene: TRBJ2-3; abundance: NA; CDR3aa: CASTGADSTDTQYF; CDR3nt: TGTGCCAGCACAGGGGCTGATAGCACAGATACGCAGTATTTT
v_gene: TRBV28; d_gene: NA; j_gene: TRBJ1-4; abundance: few; CDR3aa: CASSLLRVWWAARTNEKLFF; CDR3nt: TGTGCCAGCAGTTTACTCAGGGTGTGGTGGGCAGCTAGAACTAATGAAAAACTGTTTTTT
v_gene: TRBV29-1; d_gene: NA; j_gene: TRBJ2-6; abundance: few; CDR3aa: CSVEGVANVLTF; CDR3nt: TGCAGCGTTGAAGGGGTAGCCAACGTCCTGACTTTC
v_gene: TRBV5-1; d_gene: NA; j_gene: TRBJ2-5; abundance: NA; CDR3aa: CASSLGFSGGGETQYF; CDR3nt: TGCGCCAGCAGCTTGGGGTTCTCGGGGGGCGGCGAGACCCAGTACTTC
v_gene: TRBV2; d_gene: TRBD2; j_gene: TRBJ2-5; abundance: NA; CDR3aa: CASSAFGLANWKETQYF; CDR3nt: TGTGCCAGCAGTGCCTTTGGACTAGCTAATTGGAAAGAGACCCAGTACTTC
v_gene: TRBV6-7; d_gene: NA; j_gene: TRBJ2-7; abundance: NA; CDR3aa: CASTEILRGSSYEQYF; CDR3nt: TGTGCCAGCACCGAAATCTTGAGGGGGAGCTCCTACGAGCAGTACTTC
v_gene: TRBV18; d_gene: TRBD1; j_gene: TRBJ1-2; abundance: NA; CDR3aa: CASSIPGQGASGYTF; CDR3nt: TGTGCCAGCTCGATACCGGGACAGGGGGCGAGTGGCTACACCTTC
v_gene: TRBV20-1; d_gene: TRBD1; j_gene: TRBJ1-1; abundance: NA; CDR3aa: CSASAGGEGEAFF; CDR3nt: TGCAGTGCTAGTGCAGGGGGCGAAGGTGAAGCTTTCTTT
v_gene: TRBV5-1; d_gene: TRBD2; j_gene: TRBJ2-3; abundance: few; CDR3aa: CASGLEAGLTLVDTQYF; CDR3nt: TGCGCCAGCGGCTTGGAAGCGGGGTTAACGTTAGTGGATACGCAGTATTTT
v_gene: TRBV20-1; d_gene: TRBD1; j_gene: TRBJ1-2; abundance: NA; CDR3aa: CSARTGTGRYGYTF; CDR3nt: TGCAGTGCTAGAACCGGGACAGGGCGTTATGGCTACACCTTC
v_gene: TRBV7-9; d_gene: NA; j_gene: TRBJ1-5; abundance: few; CDR3aa: CASSLDEQPQHF; CDR3nt: TGTGCCAGCAGCTTAGATGAGCAGCCCCAGCATTTT
v_gene: TRBV9; d_gene: TRBD1; j_gene: TRBJ1-4; abundance: few; CDR3aa: CASGPGTANEKLFF; CDR3nt: TGTGCCAGCGGTCCCGGGACAGCAAATGAAAAACTGTTTTTT
v_gene: TRBV7-2; d_gene: NA; j_gene: TRBJ2-7; abundance: NA; CDR3aa: CASSSSRREQYF; CDR3nt: TGTGCCAGCAGCTCCTCTAGGCGGGAGCAGTACTTC
v_gene: TRBV12-3/TRBV12-4; d_gene: NA; j_gene: TRBJ2-7; abundance: NA; CDR3aa: CASSKGQSSSYEQYF; CDR3nt: TGTGCCAGCAGTAAGGGACAATCAAGCTCCTACGAGCAGTACTTC
v_gene: TRBV5-4; d_gene: NA; j_gene: TRBJ2-5; abundance: few; CDR3aa: CASKGSPQETQYF; CDR3nt: TGTGCCAGCAAAGGGTCTCCCCAAGAGACCCAGTACTTC
v_gene: TRBV7-2; d_gene: NA; j_gene: TRBJ1-2; abundance: many; CDR3aa: CASSRPYSTNYGYTF; CDR3nt: TGTGCCAGCAGCCGTCCTTACAGTACTAACTATGGCTACACCTTC
v_gene: TRBV7-3; d_gene: NA; j_gene: TRBJ2-5; abundance: NA; CDR3aa: CASSLISGTQETQYF; CDR3nt: TGTGCCAGCAGCTTAATCTCTGGGACCCAAGAGACCCAGTACTTC
v_gene: TRBV6-6; d_gene: NA; j_gene: TRBJ2-7; abundance: few; CDR3aa: CASSYSGRFSSYEQYF; CDR3nt: TGTGCCAGCAGTTACTCCGGCCGCTTTAGCTCCTACGAGCAGTACTTC
v_gene: TRBV11-3; d_gene: NA; j_gene: TRBJ2-3; abundance: NA; CDR3aa: CASSSERTQYF; CDR3nt: TGTGCCAGCAGCTCTGAAAGGACGCAGTATTTT
v_gene: TRBV30; d_gene: NA; j_gene: TRBJ1-2; abundance: NA; CDR3aa: CAWSVRYGYTF; CDR3nt: TGTGCCTGGAGTGTACGTTATGGCTACACCTTC
v_gene: TRBV6-6; d_gene: TRBD1; j_gene: TRBJ1-5; abundance: NA; CDR3aa: CASSYALGTVNQPRHF; CDR3nt: TGTGCCAGCAGTTACGCACTCGGGACAGTCAATCAGCCCCGGCATTTT
v_gene: TRBV2; d_gene: NA; j_gene: TRBJ1-5; abundance: NA; CDR3aa: CASREESLGNQPQHF; CDR3nt: TGTGCCAGCAGAGAGGAAAGCTTAGGCAATCAGCCCCAGCATTTT
v_gene: TRBV15; d_gene: NA; j_gene: TRBJ2-7; abundance: few; CDR3aa: CATSTGYSYEQYF; CDR3nt: TGTGCCACCAGCACAGGCTACAGCTACGAGCAGTACTTC